This TCR beta chain was profiled in a study of blood T cell repertoires in COVID-19 (dated by TCRdb to the early 2020s). Notes on the research overall: Collaborator samples came from the United States, Italy and Spain and covered acute and convalescent phases of COVID-19. The material from the prospective study consisted of cDNA or gDNA derived from T cells, B-cell-depleted T cells, or PBMCs. Deeply sampled blood TCRbeta repertoires from subjects exposed to, actively infected with, or recovered from COVID-19 were included in the dataset. The repertoires were released in a freely available public database intended as a resource for research on the immune response to SARS-CoV-2. The samples were drawn from two sources: the first 160 participants of the ongoing ImmuneRACE study, and approximately 1,300 subjects contributed by 6 global collaborators. A de-identified subject ID, COVID-19 status, age in years and sex were almost always included in the sample metadata. Where HLA class I and class II types were available, the types were taken from metadata supplied by the sample provider, not from assay-based typing.

In the case of this clone: Its antigen is still unknown. No base-level quality is on record; no much larger clone is a single base apart.

The immunoSEQ Assay, a bias-controlled multiplex PCR, was used to amplify TCRbeta CDR3 regions from genomic DNA. As for how the authors treated the data: The number of nucleated cells in each sample was estimated by amplification of reference gene primers within the assay. Sequence reads were collapsed and filtered to measure the absolute abundance of every unique TCRbeta CDR3 rearrangement. For each sample, productive Simpson clonality was calculated as the square root of Simpson's diversity index over productive rearrangements. TCRdb stores this immuneACCESS table with in-frame sequences only. Part of the clones is absent; in the studies checked, under half of the shortfall reflects unresolved V genes, and no reason is known for the rest. V, J and clone size are taken as reported in that table, and D and trimming were inferred from the DNA itself. This sample has about 200,000 clones in its table, and 88% of those were observed once. 1.5% to 2% of the sample is in the top ten clones.

Collaborating institutions collected whole blood in K2EDTA tubes following their own protocols. For TCRbeta analysis, collaborators shipped samples in one of three forms: frozen whole blood, isolated PBMCs, or DNA extracted from either of those sample types. CDR1 and CDR2, per the germline V gene (reference sequence), are SGHNT and YYREEE. The V and J ends are trimmed by 4 bases and 10 bases, leaving 17 bases between them. The cysteine opens and the phenylalanine closes a CDR3 of 14 amino acids. Only the CDR3 part of the read is kept: 42 bases, read in frame from the first base. The study at large found these results: The amount of clinical and demographic metadata varied by source and participant and was provided uncurated.

Here the chain combines TRBV5-4 and TRBJ1-4; TRBD1 could be the D gene, as 6 bases match. The specimen sequenced was peripheral blood. The receptor was derived from a man aged 18 to 30 with active or convalescent COVID-19. The CDR3 here reads CASSPTAQGGKLFF. The DNA sequence reads TGTGCCAGCAGCCCGACCGCGCAAGGGGGAAAACTGTTTTTT.